Listed here are 20 T cell receptor beta chains from one sample, sequenced in a study of T cells in localized non-small cell lung cancer. This table comes from immunoSEQ multiplex PCR, and its TCRdb copy is limited to in-frame clones, with some not included. The sample yields under 20,000 clones, roughly nine tenths seen once. Material: peripheral blood, obtained before any cancer treatment. These TCRs come from a woman aged 40 to 75 with stage I lung adenocarcinoma.

Comments on this clone: It is unclear where the CDR3 begins or ends on the DNA, so no DNA is shown, and the CDR3 is as TCRdb lists it. The V gene is TRBV28, the J gene TRBJ1-2; the tabulated D call, TRBD1, remains unverified against the DNA. Germline CDR1 MDHEN, CDR2 SYDVKM. The CDR3 length is 13 residues, termini included. Here the CDR3 reads CAIPGQGSYGCTF.

The chain's CDR3 is CASSRDRGRTDTQYF. CDR3 DNA: TGTGCCAGCAGCCGCGACAGGGGGCGAACAGATACGCAGTATTTT. The chain recombines TRBV7-2 with TRBJ2-3, with 10 bases identical to TRBD1. CDR1 is SGHTA, CDR2 FQGNSA, per germline. Trimming at V came to 5 bases and at J to 3 bases, leaving 5 bases not matched to a gene. CDR3 size: 15 residues. Together with reference TRBV7-2 and TRBJ2-3, the CDR3 gives the full variable domain: GAGVSQSPSNKVTEKGKDVELRCDPISGHTALYWYRQSLGQGLEFLIYFQGNSAPDKSGLPSDRFSAERTGGSVSTLTIQRTQQEDSAVYLCASSRDRGRTDTQYFGPGTRLTVL.

The V gene is TRBV30, the J gene TRBJ1-6, with unresolved D. V lost 5 bases and J 9 bases, leaving 14 bases between the germline ends. Germline V gene data show CDR1 as GTSNPN and CDR2 as SVGIG (reference sequence). The CDR3 has 13 residues. The CDR3 region has the DNA TGTGCCTGGGGCCCCAACGAGTTTTCACCCCTCCACTTT. Protein: CAWGPNEFSPLHF.

The chain uses TRBV10-3 and TRBJ1-1, with TRBD1 identical over 9 bases. CDR1 is ENHRY, CDR2 SYGVKD, per germline. With 10 bases clipped from V and 7 bases from J, the junction kept 7 bases outside the gene matches. The CDR3 is 12 residues long. The CDR3 region is CATRQGDGEAFF. The CDR3 DNA sequence: TGTGCCACCCGACAGGGGGATGGTGAAGCTTTCTTT.

The sample holds a few counts of this clone. This chain joins TRBV7-9 and TRBJ2-4; the match to TRBD2 covers 12 bases. The CDR3 runs to 18 residues. The V segment lost 0 bases and the J segment 7 bases; nucleotides outside the gene matches: 10. Germline-derived CDR1 and CDR2 are SEHNR and FQNEAQ (reference sequence). CDR3 coding DNA: TGTGCCAGCAGCTTAGCCAGACTAGCGGGGGACCCCAGGAACATTCAGTACTTC. It encodes CASSLARLAGDPRNIQYF.

A single count supports this clone. The genes are TRBV5-5 and TRBJ1-2; D is perhaps TRBD1 (6 bases). The CDR3 totals 13 residues. V lost 0 bases and J 6 bases, leaving 9 bases between the germline ends. In germline, CDR1 is SGHKS, CDR2 YYEKEE (reference sequence). The CDR3 loop reads CASSLGQGNGYTF. The CDR3 DNA follows: TGTGCCAGCAGCTTGGGTCAGGGGAATGGCTACACCTTC.

The J gene is TRBJ2-1, the V gene TRBV7-2; D may match TRBD1 or TRBD2 (6 bases each). The V gene lost 5 bases and the J gene lost 10 bases, with 18 bases spanning the gap. This CDR3 contains 14 residues. CDR1 and CDR2 from the germline V gene are SGHTA and FQGNSA. The CDR3 nucleotides are TGTGCCAGCAGCCAGGGGCGGGAAAGGGTGGAGCAGTTCTTC. This encodes CASSQGRERVEQFF. Together with reference TRBV7-2 and TRBJ2-1, the CDR3 gives the full variable domain: GAGVSQSPSNKVTEKGKDVELRCDPISGHTALYWYRQSLGQGLEFLIYFQGNSAPDKSGLPSDRFSAERTGGSVSTLTIQRTQQEDSAVYLCASSQGRERVEQFFGPGTRLTVL.

This rearrangement joins TRBV6-8 to TRBJ2-1; D may be TRBD1 (5 bases). This CDR3 has 11 amino acids. V lost 7 bases and J lost 7, with 8 bases in between. Germline CDR1 is MNHGY and CDR2 is SAAAGT. DNA for the CDR3: TGTGCCAGCATAAAGGGGAATGAGCAGTTCTTC. This translates into CASIKGNEQFF.

The chain recombines TRBV2 with TRBJ1-1; tentative D call: TRBD1 (5 bases). There are 13 residues in the CDR3. Trimming took 6 bases from V and 5 from J, leaving 13 bases between them. Germline V lookup: CDR1 SNHLY, CDR2 FYNNEI. Written as DNA, the CDR3 is TGTGCCAGCAGGCCGGGGGAAGGGACTGAAGCTTTCTTT. As protein: CASRPGEGTEAFF.

This clone was detected once. The chain couples TRBV20-1 to TRBJ2-1, with D hard to call. Trimming stripped 4 bases from V and 8 bases from J, with 9 bases between. CDR3 length: 11 amino acids. CDR1 DFQATT and CDR2 SNEGSKA come from the germline V gene (reference sequence). This CDR3 reads CSATLWDEQFF. The CDR3 DNA sequence: TGCAGTGCTACGCTCTGGGATGAGCAGTTCTTC.

This chain uses TRBV5-1 with TRBJ2-7, with 11 bases that match TRBD1. CDR3 length: 15 amino acids. Germline loops: CDR1 SGHRS, CDR2 YFSETQ. V was pared by 4 bases and J by 5 bases, with 8 bases of the junction left unmatched. CDR3 DNA: TGCGCCAGCAGCAATTACGGACAGGGGGCAAACGAGCAGTACTTC. This gives the protein CASSNYGQGANEQYF.

In its sample, this clone was seen once. This rearrangement joins TRBV11-2 to TRBJ2-5; D unclear. The CDR3 spans 12 residues. Trimming shortened V by 4 bases and J by 0 bases, and 3 bases separated the two germline ends. Per germline, CDR1 SGHAT and CDR2 FQNNGV. The CDR3 here is CASSSYQETQYF. CDR3 in DNA: TGTGCCAGCAGCTCGTACCAAGAGACCCAGTACTTC.

The V call is TRBV5-5, the J call TRBJ1-4; 10 nucleotides agree with TRBD1. The CDR3 length is 17 residues. The germline gives CDR1 SGHKS, CDR2 YYEKEE (reference sequence). V was pared by 0 bases and J by 6 bases, with 8 bases of the junction left unmatched. The CDR3 DNA is TGTGCCAGCAGCTTGGTGACAGGGGGCATGAATGATGAAAAACTGTTTTTT. Protein product: CASSLVTGGMNDEKLFF.

The rearrangement uses TRBV6-5 and TRBJ1-2, with TRBD1 matching over 9 bases. J lost 9 bases, V lost 3 bases, and 8 bases had no gene match. The germline V gene encodes CDR1 MNHEY and CDR2 SVGAGI. CDR3 length: 14 amino acids. The CDR3 bases are TGTGCCAGCAGTTATATTAGGACAGGGGCTCGCTACACCTTC. It is translated as CASSYIRTGARYTF.

The J gene is TRBJ1-3, the V gene TRBV11-2; D is unclear. Germline CDR1 reads SGHAT; CDR2 reads FQNNGV. The CDR3 loop spans 12 amino acids. Trimming pared 3 bases from V and 1 base from J, leaving 1 base between. The CDR3 sequence is CASSFSGNTIYF. The CDR3 DNA reads as TGTGCCAGCAGCTTTTCTGGAAACACCATATATTTT.

This sequence joins TRBV6-1 and TRBJ2-7; tentative D call: TRBD2 (5 bases). Germline CDR1 reads MNHNS; CDR2 reads SASEGT. The V end lost 6 bases, the J end lost 0 bases, and 12 bases lay between the germline ends. The CDR3 extends over 14 amino acids. In DNA, the CDR3 is TGTGCCAGCAGGAGGGATTCACTCTCCTACGAGCAGTACTTC. Its protein is CASRRDSLSYEQYF.

The V gene is TRBV6-1, the J gene TRBJ2-3, with 9 bases that match TRBD1. This CDR3 is built from 17 residues. After removal of 4 bases from V and 2 bases from J, the junction contained 10 bases not matched to a gene. Germline CDR1 is MNHNS and CDR2 is SASEGT. The CDR3 DNA follows: TGTGCCAGCAGTGTCCGGTCCGGGACAGGGTTCACAGATACGCAGTATTTT. Protein product: CASSVRSGTGFTDTQYF.

The chain employs TRBV12-5 and TRBJ1-4; D ambiguous. Germline-derived CDR1 and CDR2 are LGHNT and FRNRAP. The CDR3 is 13 residues long. V lost 5 bases, J lost 8 bases, and 12 bases lay in between. CDR3 protein: CASGLLPGEKLFF. The CDR3 nucleotides read TGTGCTAGTGGTCTCCTCCCCGGGGAAAAACTGTTTTTT.

A remark on this clone: The sample has other DNA sequences that encode this CDR3 too. CDR3 sequence reads: CASSLGTDNTEAFF. The CDR3 coding sequence is TGCGCCAGCAGCTTGGGGACGGATAACACTGAAGCTTTCTTT. The chain combines TRBV5-1 with TRBJ1-1; D not resolved. Trimming left V 0 bases short and J 2 bases short, with 8 bases between. Germline V lookup: CDR1 SGHRS, CDR2 YFSETQ. The CDR3 loop spans 14 amino acids.

This chain joins TRBV27 and TRBJ2-2; D remains unclear. Between the trimmed V and J ends, which lost 6 bases and 1 base, there was a span of 3 bases. CDR3 length: 12 residues. CDR1 is MNHEY and CDR2 is SMNVEV in the germline V gene (reference sequence). The CDR3 loop is CASSRNTGELFF. In DNA form, the CDR3 reads TGTGCCAGCAGCCGGAACACCGGGGAGCTGTTTTTT.